The next 30 T cell receptor beta chains were all read from a single sample in a study of cytomegalovirus exposure and HLA in healthy donors. Generated by immunoSEQ multiplex PCR, the TCRdb table keeps only in-frame clones and is missing some. The sample lists around 160,000 clones, more than 75% occurring once. Sequencing was done on a sample of PBMCs. These receptor sequences come from a man aged 18-30 years in good health and CMV-seronegative.

The chain combines TRBV5-5 with TRBJ2-2, with 7 nucleotides matching TRBD1. The CDR3 has 13 residues. Germline V lookup: CDR1 SGHKS, CDR2 YYEKEE (reference sequence). The trim removed 4 bases at V and 5 bases at J, leaving 2 bases unmatched. The CDR3 DNA sequence: TGTGCCAGCAGCACAGGGGCGACCGGGGAGCTGTTTTTT. This codes for CASSTGATGELFF.

The chain has TRBV6-1 and TRBJ2-7, with TRBD1 as a possible D gene (6 bases). Between the trimmed V and J ends, which lost 0 bases and 3 bases, there was a span of 15 bases. The CDR3 covers 16 residues. Per germline, CDR1 MNHNS and CDR2 SASEGT. The DNA for the CDR3 is TGTGCCAGCAGTGAAGCGGGGTCAGGACAGAGCTACGAGCAGTACGTC. As protein: CASSEAGSGQSYEQYV.

This chain connects TRBV10-1 to TRBJ2-1; 13 nucleotides agree with TRBD2. The CDR3 extends over 17 amino acids. Germline V gene data show CDR1 as WNHNN and CDR2 as SYGVQD (reference sequence). With 1 base clipped from V and 5 bases from J, the junction kept 5 bases outside the gene matches. CDR3: CASSEFWTSGGHNEQFF. Here the CDR3 DNA reads TGCGCCAGCAGTGAGTTTTGGACTAGCGGGGGCCACAATGAGCAGTTCTTC.

CDR3 region: CATTAGLAGVVSFRVNEQFF. The CDR3 region has the DNA TGTGCCACCACCGCGGGACTAGCGGGAGTGGTATCTTTCAGGGTTAATGAGCAGTTCTTC. The chain carries TRBV19 and TRBJ2-1; 14 positions agree with TRBD2. CDR1 LNHDA and CDR2 SQIVND come from the germline V gene (reference sequence). V gave up 10 bases and J gave up 7 bases; unmatched junction bases: 24. CDR3 length: 20 residues.

The chain recombines TRBV6-6 with TRBJ2-3; 7 bases agree with TRBD2. Unmatched junction bases numbered 10, after V lost 8 bases and J lost 5 bases. Germline CDR1 and CDR2: MNHNY and SVGAGI (reference sequence). The CDR3 consists of 14 residues. As DNA, the CDR3 is TGTGCCAGCTCTTTGGTGGGGGGGGGAGATACGCAGTATTTT. This sequence encodes CASSLVGGGDTQYF.

The chain links TRBV6-5 to TRBJ1-1; D possibly corresponds to TRBD1 (5 bases). Germline lookup yields CDR1 MNHEY and CDR2 SVGAGI. The CDR3 contains 16 residues. Trimming pared 4 bases from V and 0 bases from J, leaving 15 bases between. The CDR3 nucleotides are TGTGCCAGCAGTTTCACTTTTCTAGGGGTGAACACTGAAGCTTTCTTT. It specifies CASSFTFLGVNTEAFF.

The chain links TRBV2 to TRBJ1-2, with 9 bases fitting TRBD1. V was pared by 4 bases and J by 1 base, with 16 bases of the junction left unmatched. The CDR3 runs to 19 residues. Looked up from germline, CDR1 is SNHLY and CDR2 is FYNNEI. CDR3 in DNA: TGTGCCAGCAGTGTTTTCCATTCCCCGGTGGGACAGGGTAACTATGGCTACACCTTC. Protein sequence: CASSVFHSPVGQGNYGYTF.

V is TRBV7-8 and J is TRBJ2-1, with D possibly matching TRBD2 (6 bases). The germline V gene encodes CDR1 SGHVS and CDR2 FQNEAQ. CDR3 size: 16 residues. Trimming cost V 5 bases and J 0 bases, with 14 bases left between them. The CDR3 nucleotides are TGTGCCAGCAGCGGACTATTGACGAGCTCCTACAATGAGCAGTTCTTC. The encoded protein is CASSGLLTSSYNEQFF.

This sequence joins TRBV27 and TRBJ2-7; 8 positions match TRBD1. The V and J ends lost 2 bases and 4 bases, in that order; junction bases with no gene match: 4. The CDR3 has 14 amino acids. Germline values: CDR1 MNHEY, CDR2 SMNVEV (reference sequence). The CDR3 DNA is TGTGCCAGCAGTTTAGGACAGGGTGGGTACGAGCAGTACTTC. Residues: CASSLGQGGYEQYF.

The chain recombines TRBV2 with TRBJ2-7, with a weak D call TRBD2 (5 bases). Trimming shortened V by 2 bases and J by 2 bases, and 13 bases separated the two germline ends. Germline assignment: CDR1 SNHLY and CDR2 FYNNEI. CDR3 length: 15 residues. The CDR3 reads CASSEPAEVTYEQYF. CDR3 in DNA: TGTGCCAGCAGTGAACCTGCGGAGGTGACCTACGAGCAGTACTTC.

This chain uses TRBV13 with TRBJ1-5; possible D gene TRBD1, 5 bases. Trimming stripped 5 bases from V and 5 bases from J, with 19 bases between. CDR1 and CDR2 from the germline V gene are PRHDT and FYEKMQ (reference sequence). This CDR3 contains 16 residues. This CDR3 is CASSNRGPGGDQPQHF. CDR3 nucleotide sequence: TGTGCCAGCAGCAACCGGGGACCCGGGGGGGATCAGCCCCAGCATTTT.

This clone occurred once. The V gene is TRBV14, the J gene TRBJ2-2; maybe TRBD1 (6 bases). Germline-derived CDR1 and CDR2 are SGHDN and FVKESK. The CDR3 runs 14 residues. The V end was cut by 3 bases, the J end by 3 bases, with 8 bases between. The DNA of the CDR3 is TGTGCCAGCAGCCAGGACAGCTACACCGGGGAGCTGTTTTTT. It yields the protein CASSQDSYTGELFF.

The chain employs TRBV27 and TRBJ2-2, with 10 bases identical to TRBD2. Per germline, CDR1 MNHEY and CDR2 SMNVEV (reference sequence). With V trimmed by 3 bases and J by 1 base, 5 bases remained unmatched. This CDR3 is 17 amino acids long. In nucleotides, the CDR3 is TGTGCCAGCAGTTTCCGAAGGACTAGCGGGAACACCGGGGAGCTGTTTTTT. This sequence encodes CASSFRRTSGNTGELFF.

The V and J genes are TRBV5-1 and TRBJ2-2; 8 bases fit TRBD1. The V segment lost 4 bases and the J segment 7 bases; nucleotides outside the gene matches: 9. The CDR3 contains 15 residues. Germline V CDR1 and CDR2: SGHRS, YFSETQ. This chain's CDR3 is CASSVETGESGELFF. The CDR3 DNA follows: TGCGCCAGCAGCGTGGAGACAGGGGAGAGCGGGGAGCTGTTTTTT.

This chain uses TRBV2 with TRBJ2-2; possibly TRBD2 for D (5 bases). The CDR3 extends over 12 amino acids. Germline lookup yields CDR1 SNHLY and CDR2 FYNNEI. The V end lost 4 bases, the J end lost 7 bases, and 7 bases lay between the germline ends. The CDR3 here is CASSASGGELFF. CDR3 coding DNA: TGTGCCAGCAGTGCCAGCGGCGGGGAGCTGTTTTTT.

This clone was recorded only once. This chain links TRBV5-1 with TRBJ1-1; the D gene is possibly TRBD1 (5 bases). The germline gives CDR1 SGHRS, CDR2 YFSETQ. Trimming stripped 5 bases from V and 5 bases from J, with 19 bases between. CDR3 length: 15 amino acids. The CDR3 DNA follows: TGCGCCAGCAGTATACAGGACAAGGCGGAGACTGAAGCTTTCTTT. It encodes CASSIQDKAETEAFF.

The chain carries TRBV5-1 and TRBJ1-5; 7 bases match TRBD1. CDR1 and CDR2 (germline): SGHRS, YFSETQ. The CDR3 extends over 14 amino acids. V trimming: 4 bases; J trimming: 2 bases; junction bases outside the gene matches: 3. CDR3: CASSAGTGNQPQHF. CDR3 DNA: TGCGCCAGCAGCGCGGGGACAGGCAATCAGCCCCAGCATTTT.

V usage is TRBV5-1 and J usage is TRBJ2-5; a possible D gene is TRBD2 (5 bases). The germline gives CDR1 SGHRS, CDR2 YFSETQ. The V end was cut by 3 bases, the J end by 2 bases, with 8 bases between. The CDR3 sequence is 13 residues long. Written as DNA, the CDR3 is TGCGCCAGCAGCTACGGGGTTCAAGAGACCCAGTACTTC. It yields the protein CASSYGVQETQYF.

The chain has TRBV6-5 and TRBJ2-7, with TRBD1 matching over 8 bases. CDR1 and CDR2 (germline): MNHEY, SVGAGI. J lost 3 bases, V lost 6 bases, and 10 bases had no gene match. The CDR3 is 15 amino acids. The DNA of the CDR3 is TGTGCCAGCAGCCCCGGGGCAGGGGGCTTCTACGAGCAGTACTTC. Its translation is CASSPGAGGFYEQYF.

This clone appeared once. The chain joins TRBV18 to TRBJ1-2, with D unclear. The CDR3 consists of 15 residues. Trimming removed 2 bases at V and 2 bases at J, with 12 bases between. Germline CDR1 reads KGHSH; CDR2 reads LQKENI. CDR3 bases: TGTGCCAGCTCACCAGCGGAAAAGTTAAACTATGGCTACACCTTC. This codes for CASSPAEKLNYGYTF.

The V gene is TRBV28, the J gene TRBJ1-3; D unclear. Germline V gene sequence: CDR1 MDHEN, CDR2 SYDVKM. V gave up 3 bases and J gave up 0 bases, with 9 bases separating them. This CDR3 comprises 15 residues. CDR3 residues: CASSFGPLSGNTIYF. The CDR3, as DNA: TGTGCCAGCAGTTTCGGTCCACTCTCTGGAAACACCATATATTTT.

V usage is TRBV11-2 and J usage is TRBJ1-5; no reliable D call. The CDR3 consists of 14 residues. Trimming shortened V by 0 bases and J by 8 bases, and 11 bases separated the two germline ends. CDR1 is SGHAT, CDR2 FQNNGV, per germline. The CDR3 spells CASSLDRWAEPQHF. The CDR3 DNA reads as TGTGCCAGCAGCTTAGATAGGTGGGCAGAGCCCCAGCATTTT.

The V gene is TRBV19, the J gene TRBJ2-5; 8 bases fit TRBD2. The CDR3 loop spans 15 amino acids. Germline-derived CDR1 and CDR2 are LNHDA and SQIVND (reference sequence). V gave up 3 bases and J gave up 2 bases; unmatched junction bases: 5. The CDR3, as DNA: TGTGCCAGTAGTATCCTAGCGGGCGGACAAGAGACCCAGTACTTC. As protein: CASSILAGGQETQYF.

This chain joins TRBV29-1 and TRBJ1-5; D is perhaps TRBD1 (5 bases). The germline gives CDR1 SQVTM, CDR2 ANQGSEA. CDR3 length: 20 amino acids. V was clipped by 8 bases and J by 0 bases, with 32 bases between them. The CDR3 DNA sequence: TGCAGCTCAGCCTCACTGGGAGGCCCTCACCGGGACCTTAGCAATCAGCCCCAGCATTTT. Encoded protein: CSSASLGGPHRDLSNQPQHF. Full variable domain (rest looked up from reference TRBV29-1 and TRBJ1-5): SAVISQKPSRDICQRGTSLTIQCQVDSQVTMMFWYRQQPGQSLTLIATANQGSEATYESGFVIDKFPISRPNLTFSTLTVSNMSPEDSSIYLCSSASLGGPHRDLSNQPQHFGDGTRLSIL.

This rearrangement joins TRBV27 to TRBJ2-3, with 8 positions matching TRBD2. CDR1 and CDR2 (germline): MNHEY, SMNVEV (reference sequence). Trimming cost V 3 bases and J 3 bases; bases outside gene matches: 11. The CDR3 loop spans 17 amino acids. The CDR3 sequence is CASSFKSGAGGTDTQYF. The CDR3 DNA reads TGTGCCAGCAGTTTTAAGTCTGGGGCGGGGGGAACAGATACGCAGTATTTT.

The chain recombines TRBV19 with TRBJ2-1; D perhaps matches TRBD2 (5 bases). The V and J ends lost 6 bases and 5 bases respectively, with 20 bases between them. Germline V CDR1 and CDR2: LNHDA, SQIVND (reference sequence). The CDR3 covers 16 residues. CDR3 residues: CASRDLRDSLDNEQFF. CDR3 DNA: TGTGCCAGTAGGGATCTTCGGGATTCGCTAGACAATGAGCAGTTCTTC. Supplemented by reference TRBV19 and TRBJ2-1, the full variable domain reads DGGITQSPKYLFRKEGQNVTLSCEQNLNHDAMYWYRQDPGQGLRLIYYSQIVNDFQKGDIAEGYSVSREKKESFPLTVTSAQKNPTAFYLCASRDLRDSLDNEQFFGPGTRLTVL.

The J gene is TRBJ1-5, the V gene TRBV5-1, with TRBD1 identical over 10 bases. Per the germline V gene, CDR1 is SGHRS and CDR2 is YFSETQ. The CDR3 length is 16 residues. Trimming took 4 bases from V and 7 from J; bases not matched to a gene: 11. CDR3 region: CASSATETGGGQPQHF. The CDR3 nucleotides are TGCGCCAGCAGCGCAACAGAGACAGGGGGCGGCCAGCCCCAGCATTTT.

The chain has TRBV4-1 and TRBJ1-1, with D maybe TRBD1 (6 bases). V was shortened by 2 bases and J by 8 bases, with 15 bases between the two germline ends. Germline V lookup: CDR1 MGHRA, CDR2 YSYEKL. This CDR3 is built from 14 residues. In DNA, the CDR3 is TGCGCCAGCAGCCAATTCGGGACGACAGGAGAAGCTTTCTTT. Translating it yields CASSQFGTTGEAFF.

The rearrangement uses TRBV10-3 and TRBJ1-3; D unresolved. The CDR3 spans 14 residues. V lost 3 bases to trimming and J lost 1 base, with 7 bases between them. Germline values: CDR1 ENHRY, CDR2 SYGVKD. CDR3 sequence reads: CAISEAGSGNTIYF. The CDR3 bases are TGTGCCATCAGTGAAGCGGGTTCTGGAAACACCATATATTTT.

The chain employs TRBV5-4 and TRBJ1-4, with D perhaps matching TRBD1 (5 bases). Germline CDR1 is SGHNT and CDR2 is YYREEE (reference sequence). V gave up 4 bases and J gave up 6 bases, with 13 bases separating them. There are 14 residues in the CDR3. The CDR3 DNA follows: TGTGCCAGCAGCCTTTGGGGGGGAGATGAAAAACTGTTTTTT. Amino acids: CASSLWGGDEKLFF.